The rows below give T cell receptor beta chains drawn from one sample of a study of blood T cell repertoires in COVID-19. Method: immunoSEQ multiplex PCR; TCRdb's copy keeps in-frame clones and lacks some. Altogether roughly 150,000 clones are present, roughly 85% being singletons, with the ten largest covering about 5%. Sequencing was performed on peripheral blood. These receptors were obtained from a human donor in a cohort sampled during active COVID-19. Each CDR3 is given with its conserved first and last residue. D genes are given only for firm matches. Rows may omit the clone size; those that give it use once, few, many or a size class.

-	TRBJ1-2	TRBV7-2	-	TGTGCCAGCAGCACCTCACCGGGGGGACTCTATGGCTACACCTTC	CASSTSPGGLYGYTF
TRBD1	TRBJ1-3	TRBV6-6	-	TGTGCCAGCAGTAAACCGGGACAGGCTGGAAACACCATATATTTT	CASSKPGQAGNTIYF
TRBD1	TRBJ1-1	TRBV29-1	-	TGCAGCGTTTTACACAGGGGAAGGACTGAAGCTTTCTTT	CSVLHRGRTEAFF
TRBD1	TRBJ1-2	TRBV28	-	TGTGCCAGCAGTTCCCGGGGGACAGGGGGCTTTTATGGCTACACCTTC	CASSSRGTGGFYGYTF
TRBD2	TRBJ2-7	TRBV27	few	TGTGCCAGCAGTTTACGCCTTGGCGGGAGCTCCTACGAGCAGTACTTC	CASSLRLGGSSYEQYF
TRBD1	TRBJ1-6	TRBV28	once	TGTGCCAGCAGTTTGTGGGCCGGGACAGGAGCGGGCTCACCCCTCCACTTT	CASSLWAGTGAGSPLHF
-	TRBJ1-6	TRBV7-9	-	TGTGCCAGCAGCTTAGAGGGTGGGGGCGCGCGTAATTCACCCCTCCACTTT	CASSLEGGGARNSPLHF
TRBD1	TRBJ1-1	TRBV6-6	-	TGTGCCAGCAGTTACGCCCCGGACAGGGTTGTCACTGAAGCTTTCTTT	CASSYAPDRVVTEAFF
-	TRBJ2-7	TRBV21-1	-	TGTGCCAGCAGCGAGTCCCCGACAGGGCCCTACGAGCAGTACTTC	CASSESPTGPYEQYF
TRBD2	TRBJ2-1	TRBV24-1	-	TGTGCCACCAGTGATCCTGCGACGGAGAGCGGGGGCGGTTACAATGAGCAGTTCTTC	CATSDPATESGGGYNEQFF
TRBD2	TRBJ2-5	TRBV7-2	-	TGTGCCAGCAGCACTCGGACTAGCGGGGGAAAAGAGACCCAGTACTTC	CASSTRTSGGKETQYF
-	TRBJ2-7	TRBV9	medium-sized	TGTGCCAGCAGCGATTTCACAGGGTACGAGCAGTACTTC	CASSDFTGYEQYF